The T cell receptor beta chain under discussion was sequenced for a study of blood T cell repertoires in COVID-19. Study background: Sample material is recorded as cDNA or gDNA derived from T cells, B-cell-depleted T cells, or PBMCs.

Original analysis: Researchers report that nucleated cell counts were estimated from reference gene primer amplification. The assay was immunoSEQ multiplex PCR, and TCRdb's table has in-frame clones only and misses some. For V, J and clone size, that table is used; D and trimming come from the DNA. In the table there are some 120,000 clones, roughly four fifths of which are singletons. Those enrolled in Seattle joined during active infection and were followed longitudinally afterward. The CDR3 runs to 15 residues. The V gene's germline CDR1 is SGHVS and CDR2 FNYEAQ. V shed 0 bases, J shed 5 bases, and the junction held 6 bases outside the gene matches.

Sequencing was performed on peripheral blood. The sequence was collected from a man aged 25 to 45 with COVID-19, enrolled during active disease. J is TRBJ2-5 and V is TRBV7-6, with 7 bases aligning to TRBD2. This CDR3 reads CASSLAWGGGETQYF. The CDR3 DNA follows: TGTGCCAGCAGCTTAGCGTGGGGGGGAGGCGAGACCCAGTACTTC.